This TCR beta chain was documented in a study of blood T cell repertoires in COVID-19. In its sample, this clone was seen a few times. The CDR3 runs 14 residues. From germline, CDR1 is SEHNR and CDR2 FQNEAQ (reference sequence). V lost 4 bases and J lost 6; bases outside the gene matches: 4. Enrollees, about 18 to 90 years old, lived in about two dozen US areas. Allocation to cohorts depended on clinical history reported by the participants. Recovered Cohort 3 donors showed two negative PCRs, clearance, or symptom resolution. Source study methods: Estimation of nucleated cell counts relied on the amplification of reference gene primers. Clones were read by immunoSEQ multiplex PCR, and TCRdb kept only the in-frame ones, dropping some. V, J and clone size are taken as reported in that table, and D and trimming were inferred from the DNA itself. The sample contains 250,000 or so clones, around nine tenths of which appear only once.

This chain links TRBV7-9 with TRBJ2-1; 9 bases line up with TRBD1. The sequenced sample consisted of PBMCs or T cells enriched from blood (not recorded which). The TCR was taken from a woman under 30 who had recovered from COVID-19. CDR3 in DNA: TGTGCCAGCAGCTCGGAGACAGGGGGCAATGAGCAGTTCTTC. This encodes CASSSETGGNEQFF.